This is a list of T cell receptor beta chains from one sample in a study of identical twins. TCRdb re-derived calls from the 5' RACE reads in MiXCR, one entry per CDR3 protein. Of 1.5 million to 2 million distinct CDR3 sequences listed, less than 40% are singletons. Sequenced: cord blood. Source of these receptors: a newborn girl in good health. Both conserved end residues are part of each CDR3. The D gene is left open where the match is weak. Where a row states a size, it is once, few, many or the class of an expanded clone; other rows omit it.

j_gene: TRBJ2-7
d_gene: .
v_gene: TRBV28
abundance: few
CDR3nt: TGTGCCAGCAGTTTTATAAGGGGCCCCTACGAGCAGTACTTC
CDR3aa: CASSFIRGPYEQYF

j_gene: TRBJ2-1
d_gene: .
v_gene: TRBV18
abundance: few
CDR3nt: TGTGCCAGCTCACCAGGGACCTTTAACAATGAGCAGTTCTTC
CDR3aa: CASSPGTFNNEQFF

j_gene: TRBJ2-3
d_gene: .
v_gene: TRBV3-1
abundance: few
CDR3nt: TGTGCCAGCAGCCAAGACAAGGTCAGGGACACAGATACGCAGTATTTT
CDR3aa: CASSQDKVRDTDTQYF

j_gene: TRBJ2-7
d_gene: TRBD2
v_gene: TRBV20-1
abundance: .
CDR3nt: TGCAGTGCTAGTTATCTAGCGGGGATCAGCTCCTACAATGAGCAGTACTTC
CDR3aa: CSASYLAGISSYNEQYF

j_gene: TRBJ2-1
d_gene: TRBD1
v_gene: TRBV5-1
abundance: many
CDR3nt: TGTGCCAGCAGTTTAGGGGGCCATGAGCAGTTCTTC
CDR3aa: CASSLGGHEQFF

j_gene: TRBJ2-7
d_gene: .
v_gene: TRBV29-1
abundance: .
CDR3nt: TGCAGCGTTGGGGGAACTAGTCGTTATGAGCAGTACTTC
CDR3aa: CSVGGTSRYEQYF

j_gene: TRBJ2-5
d_gene: TRBD2
v_gene: TRBV6-5
abundance: .
CDR3nt: TGTGCCAGCAGTTACTCAGGCCGACTAGCGTTATACAATGAGCAGTACTTC
CDR3aa: CASSYSGRLALYNEQYF

j_gene: TRBJ2-6
d_gene: .
v_gene: TRBV27
abundance: many
CDR3nt: TGTGCCAGCAGTTTCAGCCGGGCCAACGTCCTGACTTTC
CDR3aa: CASSFSRANVLTF

j_gene: TRBJ2-3
d_gene: .
v_gene: TRBV5-1
abundance: many
CDR3nt: TGTGCCAGCAGCTTAGGGGGGGCCACAGATACGCAGTATTTT
CDR3aa: CASSLGGATDTQYF

j_gene: TRBJ2-1
d_gene: TRBD2
v_gene: TRBV7-8
abundance: .
CDR3nt: TGTGCCAGCAGCTTATTCCCTCGGGGGGGCCCCAATGAGCAGTTCTTC
CDR3aa: CASSLFPRGGPNEQFF

j_gene: TRBJ2-7
d_gene: TRBD2
v_gene: TRBV20-1
abundance: .
CDR3nt: TGCAGTGCTCGACGCCGACTAGCGGGAACTTCCTACGAGCAGTACTTC
CDR3aa: CSARRRLAGTSYEQYF

j_gene: TRBJ2-3
d_gene: TRBD2
v_gene: TRBV3-1
abundance: .
CDR3nt: TGTGCCAGCAGCCAAGATTTGGCTAGCGGGGTGCGCCCAGATACGCAGTATTTT
CDR3aa: CASSQDLASGVRPDTQYF

j_gene: TRBJ1-5
d_gene: TRBD1
v_gene: TRBV3-1
abundance: few
CDR3nt: TGTGCCAGCAGCCCCGGACAGGGGGCAATAGGTAGCAATCAGCCCCAGCATTTT
CDR3aa: CASSPGQGAIGSNQPQHF

j_gene: TRBJ2-5
d_gene: .
v_gene: TRBV25-1
abundance: .
CDR3nt: TGTGCCAGCAGTGTGCTCTGGGGGGAGACCCAGTACTTC
CDR3aa: CASSVLWGETQYF

j_gene: TRBJ1-2
d_gene: TRBD1
v_gene: TRBV20-1
abundance: .
CDR3nt: TGCAGTGCTAGGGCGACAGGGGCTAACTATGGCTACACCTTC
CDR3aa: CSARATGANYGYTF

j_gene: TRBJ1-5
d_gene: .
v_gene: TRBV20-1
abundance: .
CDR3nt: TGCAGTGCTAGGGGTTCCGGGCCCCAGCATTTT
CDR3aa: CSARGSGPQHF

j_gene: TRBJ2-5
d_gene: TRBD2
v_gene: TRBV2
abundance: .
CDR3nt: TGTGCCAGCGAAAGCGGGAGGGGCGAGACCCAGTACTTC
CDR3aa: CASESGRGETQYF

j_gene: TRBJ2-3
d_gene: .
v_gene: TRBV7-2
abundance: .
CDR3nt: TGTGCCAGCAGCACATCTAGCGCCTCCACAGATACGCAGTATTTT
CDR3aa: CASSTSSASTDTQYF

j_gene: TRBJ1-6
d_gene: .
v_gene: TRBV9
abundance: few
CDR3nt: TGTGCCAGCAGCGAAGCCACCTATAATTCACCCCTCCACTTT
CDR3aa: CASSEATYNSPLHF

j_gene: TRBJ2-7
d_gene: .
v_gene: TRBV5-4
abundance: .
CDR3nt: TGTGCCAGCAGCTTAAGGGACGGTCGCGGGAATGAGCAGTACTTC
CDR3aa: CASSLRDGRGNEQYF

j_gene: TRBJ1-2
d_gene: .
v_gene: TRBV21-1
abundance: few
CDR3nt: TGTGCCAGCAGGGACACGGGAGTCTATGGCTACACCTTC
CDR3aa: CASRDTGVYGYTF

j_gene: TRBJ2-1
d_gene: .
v_gene: TRBV5-1
abundance: .
CDR3nt: TGCGCCAGCAGCCCCTCGACTAGGCCGTACAATGAGCAGTTCTTC
CDR3aa: CASSPSTRPYNEQFF

j_gene: TRBJ2-5
d_gene: .
v_gene: TRBV28
abundance: .
CDR3nt: TGTGCCAGCAGAGAGGCCTTCCAAGAGACCCAGTACTTC
CDR3aa: CASREAFQETQYF

j_gene: TRBJ1-2
d_gene: .
v_gene: TRBV5-1
abundance: .
CDR3nt: TGCGCCAGCAGCTCTGGTTGGGGGTATGGCTACACCTTC
CDR3aa: CASSSGWGYGYTF

j_gene: TRBJ2-7
d_gene: .
v_gene: TRBV12-3/TRBV12-4
abundance: .
CDR3nt: TGTACCAGCAGTGTCCTGGCGACTAGATCCCGTATCGAGCAGTACTTC
CDR3aa: CTSSVLATRSRIEQYF

j_gene: TRBJ2-1
d_gene: TRBD2
v_gene: TRBV27
abundance: .
CDR3nt: TGTGCCAGCAGTTTATTGGCGGGGGGGTACAATGAGCAGCTCTTC
CDR3aa: CASSLLAGGYNEQLF

j_gene: TRBJ2-7
d_gene: .
v_gene: TRBV28
abundance: .
CDR3nt: TGTGCCAGCAGTAAGGGGCCCCACGAGCAGTACTTC
CDR3aa: CASSKGPHEQYF

j_gene: TRBJ2-7
d_gene: TRBD2
v_gene: TRBV28
abundance: .
CDR3nt: TGTGCCAGCAGTCCCATATCTAGCGGGAGGTCCTTCACCTCCTACAATGAGCAGTACTTC
CDR3aa: CASSPISSGRSFTSYNEQYF

j_gene: TRBJ2-7
d_gene: .
v_gene: TRBV29-1
abundance: many
CDR3nt: TGCAGCGTCACCCGGGGTAACTACGAGCAGTACTTC
CDR3aa: CSVTRGNYEQYF

j_gene: TRBJ2-3
d_gene: TRBD2
v_gene: TRBV2
abundance: .
CDR3nt: TGTGCCAGCGGGTTTGGCGGGAGGGCCCTCACAGATACGCAGTATTTT
CDR3aa: CASGFGGRALTDTQYF

j_gene: TRBJ2-3
d_gene: .
v_gene: TRBV10-3
abundance: few
CDR3nt: TGTGCCAGCAGAACTGACAGGCATACCACAGATACGCAGTATTTT
CDR3aa: CASRTDRHTTDTQYF

j_gene: TRBJ2-3
d_gene: TRBD1
v_gene: TRBV20-1
abundance: .
CDR3nt: TGCAGTGCTAGAGATCCAGGGGGCGCAGATACGCAGTATTTT
CDR3aa: CSARDPGGADTQYF

j_gene: TRBJ2-7
d_gene: .
v_gene: TRBV28
abundance: .
CDR3nt: TGTGCCAGCAGTTGGTCGGACAGTCCTGCGGACTACGAGCAGTACTTC
CDR3aa: CASSWSDSPADYEQYF

j_gene: TRBJ2-7
d_gene: .
v_gene: TRBV5-5
abundance: few
CDR3nt: TGTGCCAGCAGCTTGGGAGGGGGTTTGTACTACGAGCAGTACTTC
CDR3aa: CASSLGGGLYYEQYF

j_gene: TRBJ2-1
d_gene: .
v_gene: TRBV24-1
abundance: few
CDR3nt: TGTGCCACCAGTGATCCCAGGCCTCGGGGTGAGCAGTTCTTC
CDR3aa: CATSDPRPRGEQFF

j_gene: TRBJ2-3
d_gene: TRBD1
v_gene: TRBV7-9
abundance: few
CDR3nt: TGTGCCAGCAGCATAGGGGACAGGGCAACAGATACGCAGTATTTT
CDR3aa: CASSIGDRATDTQYF

j_gene: TRBJ2-1
d_gene: .
v_gene: TRBV7-2
abundance: few
CDR3nt: TGTGCCAGCAGCTTAGTAGGACTGAACAATGAGCAGTTCTTC
CDR3aa: CASSLVGLNNEQFF

j_gene: TRBJ2-3
d_gene: .
v_gene: TRBV6-5
abundance: .
CDR3nt: TGTGCCAGCTGGTTCGCAGATACGCAGTATTTT
CDR3aa: CASWFADTQYF

j_gene: TRBJ2-3
d_gene: TRBD2
v_gene: TRBV28
abundance: .
CDR3nt: TGTGCCGGCAGTTCTAGCGGTCTACCAGATACGCAGTATTTT
CDR3aa: CAGSSSGLPDTQYF

j_gene: TRBJ2-3
d_gene: TRBD2
v_gene: TRBV3-1
abundance: .
CDR3nt: TGTGCCAGCAGCCAAGTCGACATATTGGCGACTAGCGGGAAAACAGATACGCAGTATTTT
CDR3aa: CASSQVDILATSGKTDTQYF